This T cell receptor beta chain was obtained from a study of blood T cells in healthy people across ages. Study-wide results and caveats: The fall in TCR beta diversity per million T cells was roughly linear with age. Diversity estimates from one million T cells were considered underestimates. Naive CD4+ cells and diversity were both higher in long-lived donors than in aged donors.

Concerning this clonotype itself: The antigen is undetermined.

It was with a sample-barcoded 5' primer and a J-beta primer mix that a second PCR of roughly 6 to 12 cycles was run. TCRdb redid the calling of the 5' RACE reads with MiXCR, one entry per CDR3 protein. In the table there are about 1.8 million distinct CDR3 sequences, roughly 52% of which are singletons. Looked up from germline, CDR1 is SGDLS and CDR2 is YYNGEE. This CDR3 comprises 16 residues. Trimming at V came to 2 bases and at J to 4 bases, leaving 6 bases not matched to a gene. The genes are TRBV9 and TRBJ1-4; 9 bases align to TRBD1. Sequencing used blood. The receptor's source is a woman in her forties in good health. CDR3 bases: TGTGCCAGCAGCGTTTCCAGGACAGGGGATAATGAAAAACTGTTTTTT. It translates to CASSVSRTGDNEKLFF.